This is a list of T cell receptor beta chains from one sample in a study of blood T cell repertoires in COVID-19. Profiled with immunoSEQ multiplex PCR; TCRdb holds only in-frame clones, not every one. The data show approximately 64,000 clones, more than 65% seen once. Sequencing input: peripheral blood. The source is a woman in her 70s with acute or convalescent COVID-19. CDR3s include the opening cysteine and the closing phenylalanine or tryptophan. A D gene is named only where the DNA matches it firmly. The size field is filled for only some rows; it gives once, few, many or a size class.

j_call | d_call | v_call | clone_size | cdr3_aa | cdr3_nt
TRBJ1-2 | TRBD1 | TRBV7-2 | NA | CASSLDRQGAPRGYTF | TGTGCCAGCAGCTTAGACAGACAGGGGGCGCCGAGGGGCTACACCTTC
TRBJ2-5 | TRBD2 | TRBV7-9 | once | CASSWGLAGETQYF | TGTGCCAGCAGCTGGGGACTAGCGGGGGAGACCCAGTACTTC
TRBJ1-4 | NA | TRBV18 | NA | CASSPSGPRGSEKLFF | TGTGCCAGCTCACCATCTGGACCCAGAGGGAGTGAAAAACTGTTTTTT
TRBJ1-5 | NA | TRBV18 | NA | CASSPPGSSNQPQHF | TGTGCCAGCTCACCCCCGGGATCTAGCAATCAGCCCCAGCATTTT
TRBJ2-3 | TRBD2 | TRBV2 | NA | CASRQLAGATDTQYF | TGTGCCAGCAGGCAACTAGCGGGAGCAACAGATACGCAGTATTTT
TRBJ2-3 | TRBD1 | TRBV7-2 | once | CASSPSGQGTDTQYF | TGTGCCAGCAGCCCAAGCGGACAGGGCACAGATACGCAGTATTTT
TRBJ2-1 | TRBD2 | TRBV5-8 | NA | CASRPGLAQYNEQFF | TGTGCCAGCAGACCGGGACTAGCACAATACAATGAGCAGTTCTTC
TRBJ2-5 | NA | TRBV19 | once | CASSISPGGWETQYF | TGTGCCAGTAGTATTTCCCCCGGAGGATGGGAGACCCAGTACTTC
TRBJ2-3 | TRBD2 | TRBV3-1/TRBV3-2 | NA | CASSQDPSGVGPDTQYF | TGTGCCAGCAGCCAAGACCCTAGCGGGGTAGGCCCAGATACGCAGTATTTT
TRBJ2-3 | TRBD1 | TRBV9 | NA | CASSAGQGNTDTQYF | TGTGCCAGCAGCGCGGGACAGGGCAACACAGATACGCAGTATTTT
TRBJ1-4 | TRBD1 | TRBV3-1/TRBV3-2 | NA | CASSPGTANEKLFF | TGTGCCAGCAGCCCCGGGACAGCTAATGAAAAACTGTTTTTT
TRBJ2-1 | TRBD2 | TRBV4-3 | NA | CASSQDLRGVYNEQFF | TGCGCCAGCAGCCAAGACTTGCGGGGGGTCTACAATGAGCAGTTCTTC
TRBJ2-3 | TRBD2 | TRBV27 | NA | CASSFGGRGTDTQYF | TGTGCCAGCAGTTTCGGAGGGAGGGGCACAGATACGCAGTATTTT
TRBJ2-1 | NA | TRBV30 | NA | CAWSIYNTGDTGRHSYNEQFF | TGTGCCTGGAGCATATATAATACCGGGGACACAGGTCGACACTCCTACAATGAGCAGTTCTTC
TRBJ2-1 | TRBD1 | TRBV9 | once | CASSVLTGGFNEQFF | TGTGCCAGCAGCGTTTTGACAGGGGGCTTCAATGAGCAGTTCTTC
TRBJ1-1 | TRBD1 | TRBV7-9 | NA | CASNGDSTAFF | TGTGCCAGCAATGGGGACAGCACAGCTTTCTTT
TRBJ1-1 | NA | TRBV2 | NA | CASTRGAPNTEAFF | TGTGCCAGCACTCGGGGGGCACCAAACACTGAAGCTTTCTTT
TRBJ1-2 | TRBD1 | TRBV2 | NA | CASTPVGTGLYGYTF | TGTGCCAGCACCCCCGTCGGGACAGGGCTATATGGCTACACCTTC
TRBJ2-7 | TRBD2 | TRBV4-2 | NA | CASSSGGGLLHEQYF | TGTGCCAGCAGCTCGGGCGGGGGGCTTCTGCACGAGCAGTACTTC
TRBJ2-2 | NA | TRBV18 | NA | CASSPPRSETGELFF | TGTGCCAGCTCACCACCTCGGTCCGAGACCGGGGAGCTGTTTTTT
TRBJ1-4 | NA | TRBV5-1 | NA | CASSSQGDNAKLFF | TGCGCCAGCAGCTCTCAGGGTGACAACGCGAAACTGTTTTTT
TRBJ2-2 | TRBD1 | TRBV5-6 | NA | CASSLVDRGWTGELFF | TGTGCCAGCAGCTTGGTGGACAGGGGCTGGACCGGGGAGCTGTTTTTT
TRBJ1-1 | TRBD1 | TRBV2 | NA | CASLLRDRGTEAFF | TGTGCCAGCTTACTAAGGGACAGGGGCACTGAAGCTTTCTTT
TRBJ1-2 | NA | TRBV5-6 | NA | CASRREDYGYTF | TGTGCCAGCAGACGAGAGGACTATGGCTACACCTTC
TRBJ2-1 | TRBD1 | TRBV6-5 | NA | CASTGVNEQFF | TGTGCCAGTACAGGGGTTAATGAGCAGTTCTTC
TRBJ2-3 | NA | TRBV7-2 | NA | CASSLAAGLSTDTQYF | TGTGCCAGCAGCTTAGCGGCGGGGCTTAGCACAGATACGCAGTATTTT
TRBJ1-1 | NA | TRBV7-2 | NA | CASSLTVNTEAFF | TGTGCCAGCAGCTTAACGGTCAACACTGAAGCTTTCTTT
TRBJ1-1 | NA | TRBV29-1 | NA | CSVEYIEVNTEAFF | TGCAGCGTTGAATATATTGAGGTCAACACTGAAGCTTTCTTT
TRBJ2-1 | NA | TRBV5-3 | NA | CARSRWGAYNEQFF | TGTGCCAGAAGCCGTTGGGGGGCCTACAATGAGCAGTTCTTC
TRBJ2-7 | NA | TRBV2 | NA | CASSSIREREQYF | TGTGCCAGCAGTTCGATCCGGGAACGCGAGCAGTACTTC